What follows is one T cell receptor beta chain and its context. As yet, its antigen is unknown. Data came from immunoSEQ multiplex PCR; TCRdb stores just in-frame clones and leaves some out. Seen here are just under 80,000 clones, around nine tenths observed once, and the top ten hold approximately 0.6%. This entry belongs to a study of a mutant IDH1 vaccine in newly diagnosed glioma. At the level of the study: Vaccination followed radiotherapy alone by 4-6 weeks, or accompanied temozolomide cycles.

The sample's time point: week 5, during vaccination. The investigators gave 300 ug of mutant IDH1 20-mer peptide in each vaccine dose, together with topical imiquimod. Study-wide results and limits: A vaccine-induced immune response developed in more than 85% of the patients. Changes in the top peripheral T cell clonotypes seemingly had no bearing on pseudoprogression.

Trimming pared 0 bases from V and 6 bases from J, leaving 7 bases between. The CDR3 runs to 13 residues. The V gene's germline CDR1 is SGHTA and CDR2 FQGTGA. This receptor was identified in a woman aged 45-65 years with glioma. The material sequenced was PBMCs, taken from a glioma patient whose treatment included an IDH1 peptide vaccine. This chain uses TRBV7-3 with TRBJ2-3, with a possible D match to TRBD2 (5 bases). In nucleotides, the CDR3 is TGTGCCAGCAGCTTAACGTGGAGGGATACGCAGTATTTT. It translates to CASSLTWRDTQYF.